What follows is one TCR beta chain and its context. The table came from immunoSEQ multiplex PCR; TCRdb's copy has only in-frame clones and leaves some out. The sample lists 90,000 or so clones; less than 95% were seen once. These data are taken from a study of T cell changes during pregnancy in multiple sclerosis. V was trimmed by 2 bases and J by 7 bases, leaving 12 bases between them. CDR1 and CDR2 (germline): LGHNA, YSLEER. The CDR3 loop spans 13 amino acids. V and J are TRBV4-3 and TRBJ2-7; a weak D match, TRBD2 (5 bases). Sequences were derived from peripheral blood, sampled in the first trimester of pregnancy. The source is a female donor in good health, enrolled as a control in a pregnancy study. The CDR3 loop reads CASSQFGRGEQYF. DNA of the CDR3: TGCGCCAGCAGCCAATTTGGACGCGGGGAGCAGTACTTC.